The 10 T cell receptor beta chains below come from one sample, sequenced in a study of blood T cell repertoires in COVID-19. Here immunoSEQ multiplex PCR was the method, and the copy in TCRdb shows in-frame clones only, minus some. This sample carries almost 200,000 clones, approximately 87% of them seen once, and the ten largest clones take 0.6% to 0.9%. Sequenced: peripheral blood. These receptors were obtained from a woman aged 70-85 years with acute or convalescent COVID-19.

Concerning this clone: Other DNA sequences of this sample code for an identical CDR3. This CDR3 is CASSLVGGSYNEQFF. The CDR3 coding sequence is TGCGCCAGCAGCCTCGTGGGGGGTTCATACAATGAGCAGTTCTTC. The V call is TRBV5-1, the J call TRBJ2-1; D is perhaps TRBD2 (6 bases). The CDR3 extends over 15 amino acids. The V gene lost 4 bases and the J gene lost 4 bases, with 15 bases spanning the gap. Germline V gene data show CDR1 as SGHRS and CDR2 as YFSETQ. The variable domain in full, completed from reference TRBV5-1 and TRBJ2-1, reads KAGVTQTPRYLIKTRGQQVTLSCSPISGHRSVSWYQQTPGQGLQFLFEYFSETQRNKGNFPGRFSGRQFSNSRSEMNVSTLELGDSALYLCASSLVGGSYNEQFFGPGTRLTVL.

The chain employs TRBV7-9 and TRBJ1-2; unclear D gene. CDR3 length equals 13 residues. V gave up 5 bases and J gave up 4 bases, with 11 bases separating them. CDR1 SEHNR and CDR2 FQNEAQ come from the germline V gene (reference sequence). CDR3 in amino acids: CASSDNGGYGYTF. The CDR3 bases are TGTGCCAGCAGCGACAATGGAGGCTATGGCTACACCTTC.

The chain is built from TRBV5-6 and TRBJ1-5; 9 bases are shared with TRBD1. CDR3 size: 14 residues. The germline V gene encodes CDR1 SGHDT and CDR2 YYEEEE. With 0 bases clipped from V and 5 bases from J, the junction kept 0 bases outside the gene matches. This chain's CDR3 is CASSLGTGDQPQHF. In nucleotides, the CDR3 is TGTGCCAGCAGCTTGGGGACAGGGGATCAGCCCCAGCATTTT. Full variable domain (rest looked up from reference TRBV5-6 and TRBJ1-5): DAGVTQSPTHLIKTRGQQVTLRCSPKSGHDTVSWYQQALGQGPQFIFQYYEEEERQRGNFPDRFSGHQFPNYSSELNVNALLLGDSALYLCASSLGTGDQPQHFGDGTRLSIL.

This rearrangement joins TRBV24-1 to TRBJ2-1; 8 positions agree with TRBD2. Germline values: CDR1 KGHDR, CDR2 SFDVKD. V gave up 3 bases and J gave up 2 bases; unmatched junction bases: 5. This CDR3 is 16 amino acids long. The CDR3 region is CATSDRTSLTYNEQFF. CDR3 coding DNA: TGTGCCACCAGTGATAGGACTAGCCTTACCTACAATGAGCAGTTCTTC.

The chain links TRBV7-2 to TRBJ2-1; D may be TRBD2 (6 bases). The germline gives CDR1 SGHTA, CDR2 FQGNSA. The CDR3 consists of 15 residues. V was pared by 1 base and J by 6 bases, with 13 bases between. The CDR3 nucleotides read TGTGCCAGCAGCTTAGATAGCGGCCCCTCCAATGAGCAGTTCTTC. Protein: CASSLDSGPSNEQFF.

The chain combines TRBV3-1 (or the pseudogene TRBV3-2) with TRBJ1-3; 9 bases align to TRBD1. V dropped 4 bases and J dropped 4; count of bases not matched to a gene: 11. Germline V gene data show CDR1 as LGHDT and CDR2 as YNNKEL (reference sequence). This CDR3 comprises 17 residues. DNA for the CDR3: TGTGCCAGCAGCCGAACCCGGGACAGGGCGTTCGGAAACACCATATATTTT. This encodes CASSRTRDRAFGNTIYF.

The V call is TRBV9, the J call TRBJ1-4; 8 bases are shared with TRBD1. V lost 0 bases, J lost 10 bases, and 11 bases stayed unmatched. Germline V gene lookup returns CDR1 SGDLS and CDR2 YYNGEE. The CDR3 runs 16 residues. The CDR3 reads CASSVGGTGLVGKLFF. The DNA of the CDR3 is TGTGCCAGCAGCGTAGGAGGGACAGGCCTCGTTGGAAAACTGTTTTTT.

The chain is built from TRBV5-1 and TRBJ1-4; a possible D gene is TRBD1 (6 bases). There are 15 residues in the CDR3. V lost 5 bases to trimming and J lost 2 bases, with 13 bases between them. CDR1 SGHRS and CDR2 YFSETQ come from the germline V gene. In nucleotides, the CDR3 is TGCGCCAGCAGGACCACAGGGAAGACTAATGAAAAACTGTTTTTT. This sequence encodes CASRTTGKTNEKLFF.

This sequence joins TRBV5-1 and TRBJ1-1; tentative D call: TRBD1 (6 bases). Germline CDR1 is SGHRS and CDR2 is YFSETQ. The CDR3 is 12 residues long. Trimming took 1 base from V and 12 from J, leaving 13 bases between them. In DNA form, the CDR3 reads TGCGCCAGCAGCTTGAATAGGGACACCTCTTTCTTT. Protein sequence: CASSLNRDTSFF.

The chain couples TRBV12-3 or TRBV12-4 to TRBJ1-5; D ambiguous. The CDR3 runs to 12 residues. The V end was cut by 7 bases, the J end by 4 bases, with 8 bases between. CDR3 loop: CASTGLNQPQHF. For the CDR3, the DNA is TGTGCCAGCACCGGACTTAATCAGCCCCAGCATTTT.